The 22 T cell receptor beta chains below come from one sample, sequenced in a study of blood T cell repertoires in COVID-19. Profiled with immunoSEQ multiplex PCR; TCRdb holds only in-frame clones, not every one. Here the sample spans roughly 45,000 clones, roughly 90% being singletons. Sequenced input: peripheral blood. These TCRs come from a man aged 60 to 69 with active COVID-19.

The chain uses TRBV11-2 and TRBJ1-5; TRBD1 aligns across 10 bases. CDR1 SGHAT and CDR2 FQNNGV come from the germline V gene. The J segment lost 7 bases and the V segment lost 5 bases, leaving 5 bases of the junction unmatched. This CDR3 region has 14 residues. The CDR3 sequence: CASSLGQGEQPQHF. CDR3 DNA: TGTGCCAGCAGCCTAGGACAGGGGGAGCAGCCCCAGCATTTT. The entire variable domain, with the rest obtained from reference TRBV11-2 and TRBJ1-5, is as follows: EAGVAQSPRYKIIEKRQSVAFWCNPISGHATLYWYQQILGQGPKLLIQFQNNGVVDDSQLPKDRFSAERLKGVDSTLKIQPAKLEDSAVYLCASSLGQGEQPQHFGDGTRLSIL.

The rearrangement uses TRBV19 and TRBJ2-3; TRBD1 might be the D (6 bases). Germline CDR1 reads LNHDA; CDR2 reads SQIVND (reference sequence). Trimming removed 1 base from V and 0 bases from J, with 20 bases in between. This CDR3 has 19 residues. The CDR3 sequence: CASSIAAGSGESSTDTQYF. The CDR3 bases are TGTGCCAGTAGTATAGCCGCTGGGTCAGGGGAGTCTAGCACAGATACGCAGTATTTT.

The genes are TRBV13 and TRBJ2-1, with D possibly TRBD1 on 6 matching bases. The CDR3 extends over 11 amino acids. The V end was cut by 5 bases, the J end by 7 bases, with 6 bases between. Germline V gene sequence: CDR1 PRHDT, CDR2 FYEKMQ (reference sequence). The chain's CDR3 is CASSQGNEQFF. In nucleotides, the CDR3 is TGTGCCAGCAGCCAGGGGAATGAGCAGTTCTTC.

The rearrangement links TRBV5-5 to TRBJ1-1; D gene ambiguous. The length of the CDR3 is 15 residues. The germline CDR1 and CDR2 sequences are SGHKS and YYEKEE (reference sequence). The V gene lost 3 bases and the J gene lost 1 base, with 13 bases spanning the gap. In nucleotides, the CDR3 is TGTGCCAGCAGCTCATACTCGCGAGCGAACACTGAAGCTTTCTTT. It specifies CASSSYSRANTEAFF.

The chain has TRBV9 and TRBJ2-5; D is unclear. The germline V gene has CDR1 SGDLS and CDR2 YYNGEE. The V end was cut by 0 bases, the J end by 3 bases, with 9 bases between. CDR3 length: 14 amino acids. In DNA form, the CDR3 reads TGTGCCAGCAGCGTAGATCCGAGAGAAGAGACCCAGTACTTC. This codes for CASSVDPREETQYF.

V is TRBV9 and J is TRBJ2-5; 7 bases are a match to TRBD2. With 0 bases clipped from V and 2 bases from J, the junction kept 4 bases outside the gene matches. Germline V gene sequence: CDR1 SGDLS, CDR2 YYNGEE. The CDR3 covers 15 residues. The CDR3 DNA sequence: TGTGCCAGCAGCGTAGCTAGCGGCCTACAAGAGACCCAGTACTTC. As protein: CASSVASGLQETQYF. The full variable domain, in which reference TRBV9 and TRBJ2-5 provide the parts outside the CDR3, is DSGVTQTPKHLITATGQRVTLRCSPRSGDLSVYWYQQSLDQGLQFLIQYYNGEERAKGNILERFSAQQFPDLHSELNLSSLELGDSALYFCASSVASGLQETQYFGPGTRLLVL.

This sequence joins TRBV18 and TRBJ2-5; no definite D call. Trimming shortened V by 3 bases and J by 0 bases, and 8 bases separated the two germline ends. This CDR3 is 14 amino acids long. Germline V gives CDR1 KGHSH, CDR2 LQKENI. CDR3 sequence (DNA): TGTGCCAGCTCACCCGGGTTGTACCAAGAGACCCAGTACTTC. It is translated as CASSPGLYQETQYF.

The rearrangement uses TRBV24-1 and TRBJ2-2; D possibly corresponds to TRBD1 (5 bases). The CDR3 has 14 amino acids. V lost 1 base and J lost 6, with 8 bases in between. Germline lookup yields CDR1 KGHDR and CDR2 SFDVKD. CDR3 protein: CATSDLGAAGELFF. The CDR3 DNA reads as TGTGCCACCAGTGATTTAGGGGCAGCCGGGGAGCTGTTTTTT.

This chain joins TRBV10-2 and TRBJ1-2; no clear D gene. CDR1 is WSHSY, CDR2 SAAADI, per germline. The CDR3 covers 13 residues. Trimming removed 4 bases from V and 4 bases from J, with 10 bases in between. CDR3 sequence reads: CASSGYSVYGYTF. DNA for the CDR3: TGCGCCAGCAGTGGGTACAGTGTCTATGGCTACACCTTC.

The chain employs TRBV5-1 and TRBJ1-4; 7 positions match TRBD1. The CDR3 is 14 amino acids. CDR1 is SGHRS, CDR2 YFSETQ, per germline. V dropped 4 bases and J dropped 7; count of bases not matched to a gene: 7. The CDR3 spells CASSQDRVREKLFF. The CDR3, as DNA: TGCGCCAGCAGCCAAGACAGGGTTCGTGAAAAACTGTTTTTT.

This chain connects TRBV19 to TRBJ2-3, with 10 bases matching TRBD2. V trimming: 5 bases; J trimming: 0 bases; junction bases outside the gene matches: 14. This CDR3 spans 19 amino acids. The V gene's germline CDR1 is LNHDA and CDR2 SQIVND (reference sequence). In DNA, the CDR3 is TGTGCCAGTAGTCATTGGCTAGCGGGAGAGGATTGGAGCACAGATACGCAGTATTTT. It specifies CASSHWLAGEDWSTDTQYF. Full variable domain (rest looked up from reference TRBV19 and TRBJ2-3): DGGITQSPKYLFRKEGQNVTLSCEQNLNHDAMYWYRQDPGQGLRLIYYSQIVNDFQKGDIAEGYSVSREKKESFPLTVTSAQKNPTAFYLCASSHWLAGEDWSTDTQYFGPGTRLTVL.

The chain links TRBV19 to TRBJ2-6; 9 nucleotides line up with TRBD1. Germline CDR1 reads LNHDA; CDR2 reads SQIVND (reference sequence). The V and J ends lost 4 bases and 2 bases, in that order; junction bases with no gene match: 3. The CDR3 length is 16 residues. Written as DNA, the CDR3 is TGTGCCAGTAGTAGGGACAGGGTACCTGGGGCCAACGTCCTGACTTTC. Protein product: CASSRDRVPGANVLTF.

This clone was detected a few times. CDR3 DNA sequence: TGTGCCAGCAGCCAAGATATAATACGGGATTGGCTAGCGGATCCCTACGAGCAGTACTTC. As protein: CASSQDIIRDWLADPYEQYF. The V gene is TRBV3-1 (or the pseudogene TRBV3-2), the J gene TRBJ2-7; the match to TRBD2 covers 7 bases. The CDR3 has 20 amino acids. Germline lookup yields CDR1 LGHDT and CDR2 YNNKEL (reference sequence). The V gene end was trimmed by 0 bases and the J gene end by 2 bases; junction bases not matched to a gene: 19.

The V gene is TRBV7-2, the J gene TRBJ2-5; 8 bases fit TRBD2. After removal of 7 bases from V and 4 bases from J, the junction contained 11 bases not matched to a gene. The V gene's germline CDR1 is SGHTA and CDR2 FQGNSA. The CDR3 spans 15 residues. The CDR3 region is CASTRVSGGGETQYF. CDR3 nucleotide sequence: TGTGCCAGCACCCGCGTCTCGGGGGGGGGAGAGACCCAGTACTTC. Together with reference TRBV7-2 and TRBJ2-5, the CDR3 gives the full variable domain: GAGVSQSPSNKVTEKGKDVELRCDPISGHTALYWYRQSLGQGLEFLIYFQGNSAPDKSGLPSDRFSAERTGGSVSTLTIQRTQQEDSAVYLCASTRVSGGGETQYFGPGTRLLVL.

This rearrangement joins TRBV7-9 to TRBJ2-2; 11 bases line up with TRBD2. CDR1 is SEHNR and CDR2 is FQNEAQ in the germline V gene (reference sequence). The CDR3 has 16 amino acids. Trimming removed 1 base from V and 3 bases from J; junction bases left unmatched: 1. CDR3 in amino acids: CASSLGLAGYTGELFF. The CDR3 DNA is TGTGCCAGCAGCTTAGGACTAGCGGGATACACCGGGGAGCTGTTTTTT.

A single count supports this clone. Here the CDR3 DNA reads TGTGCTAGTGGTTTGGGCCGGACATACTCGGGCGACACCGGGGAGCTGTTTTTT. It codes for CASGLGRTYSGDTGELFF. The chain combines TRBV12-5 with TRBJ2-2; tentatively, D is TRBD1 (5 bases). The germline gives CDR1 LGHNT, CDR2 FRNRAP. Trimming took off 1 base at V and 3 bases at J, with 18 bases between the two ends. The CDR3 runs to 18 residues.

V gene TRBV7-9 combines with J gene TRBJ2-3; TRBD2 is a possible D gene (5 bases). Trimming shortened V by 5 bases and J by 0 bases, and 9 bases separated the two germline ends. CDR1 SEHNR and CDR2 FQNEAQ come from the germline V gene (reference sequence). This CDR3 has 14 amino acids. The CDR3 DNA sequence: TGTGCCAGCAGCAGAGCGGCTAGCACAGATACGCAGTATTTT. Its protein product is CASSRAASTDTQYF.

In nucleotides, the CDR3 is TGTGCCAGCAGCAGACTAGCGGGAGATCCAGATACGCAGTATTTT. This codes for CASSRLAGDPDTQYF. The chain carries TRBV6-5 and TRBJ2-3, with TRBD2 identical over 12 bases. The junction had 5 bases not matched to a gene; V was cut back by 6 bases and J by 4 bases. Germline lookup yields CDR1 MNHEY and CDR2 SVGAGI. The CDR3 runs 15 residues.

V and J are TRBV2 and TRBJ2-5; 7 bases fit TRBD1. This CDR3 is built from 16 residues. The germline V gene has CDR1 SNHLY and CDR2 FYNNEI. The V gene end was trimmed by 1 base and the J gene end by 4 bases; junction bases not matched to a gene: 9. CDR3 coding DNA: TGTGCCAGCAGTGAAGAGTCAGGGGGTGTAGGAGAGACCCAGTACTTC. Its translation: CASSEESGGVGETQYF.

The CDR3 sequence is CASSQWGRDRAPDTQYF. Written as DNA, the CDR3 is TGCGCCAGCAGCCAATGGGGCCGGGACAGGGCCCCAGATACGCAGTATTTT. The chain carries TRBV4-1 and TRBJ2-3, with 9 bases aligning to TRBD1. CDR1 is MGHRA and CDR2 is YSYEKL in the germline V gene. The CDR3 contains 17 residues. J lost 4 bases, V lost 2 bases, and 10 bases had no gene match.

The chain's CDR3 is CASRRLAGGGYNEQFF. CDR3 DNA sequence: TGTGCCAGCAGGAGACTAGCGGGAGGAGGGTACAATGAGCAGTTCTTC. The chain combines TRBV6-6 with TRBJ2-1; TRBD2 agrees at 13 bases. With 6 bases clipped from V and 4 bases from J, the junction kept 6 bases outside the gene matches. The CDR3 consists of 16 residues. Germline V gene sequence: CDR1 MNHNY, CDR2 SVGAGI (reference sequence).

The rearrangement joins TRBV6-4 to TRBJ2-6; D gene ambiguous. The CDR3 has 15 residues. V was clipped by 5 bases and J by 2 bases, with 10 bases between them. CDR1 and CDR2 from the germline V gene are MRHNA and SNTAGT. The CDR3 nucleotides read TGTGCCAGCAGTCCTATGATGGCTGGGGCCAACGTCCTGACTTTC. Protein: CASSPMMAGANVLTF.